The rows below give T cell receptor beta chains drawn from one sample of a study of T cells in Graves' hyperthyroidism and ophthalmopathy. A single record per CDR3 protein comes from TCRdb applying MiXCR to the multiplex PCR reads. Of 350,000 or so distinct CDR3 sequences listed, 17% are singletons. The sample taken for sequencing was blood. The receptors derive from a woman aged 25 to 39 with Graves' hyperthyroidism that later progressed to Graves' ophthalmopathy. CDR3s include the opening cysteine and the closing phenylalanine or tryptophan. Each record gives: J gene, V gene, D gene, clone size, CDR3 protein, CDR3 DNA. The D gene is left open where the match is weak. Rows may omit the clone size; those that give it use once, few, many or a size class.

>TRBJ2-3|TRBV6-4|TRBD2|many
CASSKAGDSTDTQYF
TGTGCCAGCAGCAAAGCGGGAGATAGCACAGATACGCAGTATTTT
>TRBJ1-1|TRBV5-1|TRBD1|.
CASSNRDRGHNTEAFF
TGCGCCAGCAGCAACCGGGACAGGGGTCACAACACTGAAGCTTTCTTT
>TRBJ1-2|TRBV5-1|TRBD1|many
CASSPGQGASTNYGYTF
TGCGCCAGCAGCCCAGGACAGGGGGCTTCTACGAACTATGGCTACACCTTC
>TRBJ1-2|TRBV29-1|.|few
CSVDRPWGDYGYTF
TGCAGCGTTGATCGGCCATGGGGAGACTATGGCTACACCTTC
>TRBJ2-3|TRBV11-2|TRBD2|once
CASSFSAGGGTDTQYF
TGTGCCAGCAGCTTCTCAGCGGGGGGCGGCACAGATACGCAGTATTTT
>TRBJ2-7|TRBV20-1|.|.
CSARDTGTASCEQYF
TGCAGTGCTAGAGATACGGGGACCGCTTCCTGCGAGCAGTACTTC
>TRBJ2-6|TRBV28|.|many
CASSEQGFGANVLTF
TGTGCCAGCAGTGAACAGGGCTTTGGGGCCAACGTCCTGACTTTC
>TRBJ2-2|TRBV6-1|.|.
CASSQRNTGELFF
TGTGCCAGCAGTCAAAGAAACACCGGGGAGCTGTTTTTT
>TRBJ1-2|TRBV7-8|TRBD1|many
CASSDRTGGGYTF
TGTGCCAGCAGCGACAGGACAGGTGGTGGCTACACCTTC
>TRBJ1-1|TRBV6-1|.|many
CASSEGRGEAFF
TGTGCCAGCAGTGAGGGAAGGGGAGAAGCTTTCTTT
>TRBJ2-7|TRBV4-1|TRBD1|.
CASSQDPGQASYEQYF
TGCGCCAGCAGCCAAGACCCGGGACAGGCATCATACGAGCAGTACTTC
>TRBJ2-1|TRBV2|TRBD1|.
CASKGWDSYNEQFF
TGTGCCAGCAAAGGGTGGGACAGCTACAATGAGCAGTTCTTC
>TRBJ2-3|TRBV10-3|.|many
CAISFSSTSADTQYF
.
>TRBJ1-4|TRBV2|.|many
CASSVHSSREGIRGEKLFF
TGTGCCAGCAGTGTCCACTCCAGCCGGGAGGGCATTCGGGGCGAAAAACTGTTTTTT
>TRBJ2-3|TRBV5-5|.|many
CASSLQSADTQYF
TGTGCCAGCAGCTTGCAGTCGGCAGATACGCAGTATTTT
>TRBJ1-2|TRBV7-2|TRBD1|.
CASSLVSTGANYGYTF
TGTGCCAGCAGCTTAGTTTCGACAGGGGCGAACTATGGCTACACCTTC
>TRBJ2-7|TRBV11-2|TRBD1|.
CASSTDRGTYEQYF
TGTGCCAGCAGCACCGACAGGGGAACCTACGAGCAGTACTTC
>TRBJ2-3|TRBV7-2|TRBD2|.
CASSFWRGGSDTQYF
TGTGCCAGCAGCTTTTGGCGGGGGGGCTCAGATACGCAGTATTTT
>TRBJ1-4|TRBV6-5|.|many
CASSYRGFGEKLFF
TGTGCCAGCAGTTACCGAGGGTTTGGTGAAAAACTGTTTTTT
>TRBJ2-7|TRBV20-1|.|many
CSASGDSYEQYF
TGCAGTGCTAGCGGGGACTCCTACGAGCAGTACTTC
>TRBJ2-1|TRBV19|.|few
CASRLNSGLSYNEQFF
TGTGCCAGTCGATTAAATAGTGGGCTCTCCTACAATGAGCAGTTCTTC
>TRBJ1-4|TRBV11-2|.|many
CASGGDIRRTNEKLFF
TGTGCCTCTGGGGGGGACATCCGGCGAACTAATGAAAAACTGTTTTTT
>TRBJ2-3|TRBV18|TRBD1|.
CASSPNRGPDTQYF
TGTGCCAGCTCACCAAACAGGGGACCAGATACGCAGTATTTT
>TRBJ1-1|TRBV29-1|.|many
CSATVNTEAFF
TGCAGCGCCACGGTGAACACTGAAGCTTTCTTT
>TRBJ2-7|TRBV29-1|.|few
CSVMTAKSSYEQYF
TGCAGCGTGATGACAGCTAAAAGCTCCTACGAGCAGTACTTC
>TRBJ1-2|TRBV20-1|.|.
CSARLGLEGYTF
TGCAGTGCTAGATTAGGGCTTGAGGGCTACACCTTC
>TRBJ2-7|TRBV20-1|.|.
CSASRVADHNSYEQYF
TGCAGTGCTAGTAGGGTAGCGGACCATAATTCCTACGAGCAGTACTTC
>TRBJ2-1|TRBV19|TRBD2|.
CATRTSGSFYNEQFF
TGTGCCACAAGAACTAGCGGGAGTTTCTACAATGAGCAGTTCTTC
>TRBJ2-7|TRBV20-1|.|.
CSATGGGYYEQYF
TGCAGTGCTACCGGGGGCGGGTACTACGAGCAGTACTTC
>TRBJ2-1|TRBV14|.|.
CASSHRARGSSYNEQFF
TGTGCCAGCAGCCACCGAGCTAGGGGAAGCTCCTACAATGAGCAGTTCTTC
>TRBJ1-6|TRBV7-9|.|many
CASSSTGAHNSPLHF
TGTGCCAGCAGCTCGACCGGGGCACATAATTCACCCCTCCACTTT
>TRBJ1-1|TRBV7-8|.|.
CASSLVVGPNEAFF
TGTGCCAGCAGCTTAGTAGTCGGCCCCAATGAAGCTTTCTTT
>TRBJ2-1|TRBV5-5|.|.
CASSPVQLYNEQFF
TGTGCCAGCAGCCCTGTCCAGCTTTACAATGAGCAGTTCTTC
>TRBJ1-1|TRBV6-5|.|.
CASSYVWDTEAFF
TGTGCCAGCAGTTATGTTTGGGACACTGAAGCTTTCTTT
>TRBJ2-2|TRBV4-1|TRBD1|few
CASSHGTAISANTGELFF
TGCGCCAGCAGCCATGGGACAGCGATTTCCGCGAACACCGGGGAGCTGTTTTTT
>TRBJ2-2|TRBV29-1|.|many
CSVRDSINTGELFF
TGCAGCGTTCGTGACAGCATTAACACCGGGGAGCTGTTTTTT
>TRBJ2-5|TRBV19|.|few
CASSPLGEYEETQYF
TGTGCCAGTAGTCCCCTAGGGGAATACGAGGAGACCCAGTACTTC
>TRBJ1-2|TRBV5-1|TRBD1|many
CASTLDRASISGYTF
TGCGCCAGCACCTTAGACAGGGCCAGCATCTCTGGCTACACCTTC
>TRBJ2-4|TRBV3-1|.|few
CASSQGGQNIQYF
TGTGCCAGCAGCCAAGGGGGCCAAAACATTCAGTACTTC
>TRBJ1-1|TRBV7-9|TRBD1|.
CASSLGTGGFNTEAFF
TGTGCCAGCAGCTTAGGGACAGGGGGCTTCAACACTGAAGCTTTCTTT
>TRBJ2-3|TRBV12-3/TRBV12-4|TRBD1|many
CASQGDTDTQYF
TGTGCCAGCCAGGGGGACACAGATACGCAGTATTTT
>TRBJ2-1|TRBV6-2/TRBV6-3|TRBD1|.
CASSLTGDTYNEQFF
TGTGCCAGCAGTTTAACAGGGGACACATACAATGAGCAGTTCTTC
>TRBJ2-3|TRBV20-1|.|many
CSAYTGLSGDTQYF
TGCAGTGCTTACACGGGACTCTCCGGGGATACGCAGTATTTT
>TRBJ1-2|TRBV12-3/TRBV12-4|.|many
CASSARGGYTF
TGTGCCAGCAGTGCCCGCGGTGGCTACACCTTC